This record covers a single T cell receptor (beta chain). The antigen it binds to is not known. No much larger clone exists at a distance of one base, and base qualities are not known. Amplification of TCR beta CDR3 regions was carried out from RNA transcripts. A first-round RT-PCR of the TCR CDR3 used the HTBI primer set with the Qiagen OneStep RT-PCR kit. Libraries were constructed in a second round of multiplex PCR, after which size selection and purification were performed. Libraries were sequenced paired-end with 100 bp reads on an Illumina HiSeq2000. On the study's bioinformatics: Raw data were processed with SOAPnuke, discarding reads with adapters, uncalled bases, mean Phred below 15, or no exact constant-primer or identifier match. COPE v1.2.5 was used to merge the high-quality paired reads, and each unique nucleotide sequence was defined as a clonotype. Clonotypes were aligned to IMGT TRBV, TRBD and TRBJ reference segments using MiTCR v1.1. The analysis was restricted to V-J combinations with a frequency above 0.0001, which together covered 98% to 99.2% of the repertoires. The TCS score was defined as the ratio of F50 (clonal expansion) to E x V (chaos), calculated using BLOSUM62-based TCRdist between CDR3 peptides within each V-J. Welch's t-statistics and random forest reduced roughly 540 V-J features to 13, which were used in a naive Bayes classifier (R e1071). The public reads were quality trimmed at Q25 with fastp and then assembled into clones with MiXCR by TCRdb, keeping productive beta chains. Identical CDR3 proteins give one entry, which carries the most common genes and DNA. These V and J calls are TCRdb output, not the study's own analysis. The sample has more than 550,000 distinct CDR3 sequences on record, 15% to 20% of them singletons. 15% to 19% of the sample goes to the ten largest clones.

The data originate from a study of T cells in Graves' hyperthyroidism and ophthalmopathy (dated by TCRdb to between 2018 and 2021). Context from the whole study: Peripheral blood was sampled at the time of initial diagnosis, prior to any treatment. To identify distinguishing TCR V-J signatures, a discovery cohort of 95 to 100 patients was used, comprising under 45 with Graves' ophthalmopathy and some 60 with stable Graves' hyperthyroidism. Following sampling, methimazole starting at 30 mg daily was given to hyperthyroidism patients, and high-dose intravenous methylprednisolone was given to ophthalmopathy patients. The 100 or so discovery patients were divided at random into training and test sets in a 7:3 ratio. In addition, the study compared T-cell repertoires in thyroid tissue and in blood from roughly 6 Graves' hyperthyroidism patients. TCR Vbeta CDR3 sequencing of roughly 140 peripheral blood samples (over 40 ophthalmopathy, 75 to 85 hyperthyroidism and some 17 progressor patients) is reported in the paper. An independent validation cohort of under 20 hyperthyroidism patients and about 15 patients who later progressed to ophthalmopathy tested prospective prediction of ophthalmopathy.

A patient counted as having stable Graves' hyperthyroidism if no progression to ophthalmopathy occurred over 18 months of follow-up. Hyperthyroidism patients were newly diagnosed, with disease duration under 2 months, and aged 18 to 65 years. Any patient with an uncontrolled infection, another autoimmune disease, pregnancy or lactation was excluded. Diagnoses were established on the basis of clinical symptoms, serum thyroxine and TRAb, thyroid ultrasound, and orbital computed tomography. PBMCs were isolated from about 9 ml of fresh peripheral blood by Ficoll-Paque density gradient centrifugation. Total RNA was extracted with Trizol reagent, and quality was checked on an Agilent 2100 Bioanalyzer. The paper as a whole reports these results and caveats: A 13 V-J signature model separated ophthalmopathy from stable hyperthyroidism, with approximately 87% sensitivity and roughly 82% specificity in cross-validation and 80%/75% in testing. Most expanded thyroid clonotypes (frequency above 0.001) were also found in blood, which suggests that blood repertoires may mirror thyroid immune responses. In validation, the model predicted progression to ophthalmopathy with around 71% sensitivity and 72% to 85% specificity, a median of roughly seven months before onset. Sample size was not statistically predetermined, and investigators were not blinded to group allocation.

The CDR3, from cysteine to phenylalanine, totals 14 residues. The only DNA kept is the CDR3, 42 bases in frame from the first base. Based on the germline V gene (reference sequence), the CDR1 and CDR2 sequences are LGHDT and YNNKEL. V loses 2 bases, J loses 2 bases, and the germline ends lie 10 bases apart. The sequenced material came from blood. This sequence originates from a man in his forties or fifties with Graves' hyperthyroidism. The chain couples TRBV3-1 to TRBJ2-7, with an unclear D gene assignment. The DNA reads TGTGCCAGCAGCCAAAATCGCGTACCCTACGAGCAGTACTTC. Translated, this gives CASSQNRVPYEQYF.